These 12 T cell receptor beta chains originate from one sample sequenced in a study of identical twins. TCRdb used MiXCR to reprocess the 5' RACE reads, holding one entry per CDR3 protein. The sample gives fewer than 550,000 distinct CDR3 sequences, around 15% of which show up once; approximately 0.9% is in the top ten. The data also belong to a second study, concerning yellow fever vaccine responses in identical twins.

The sequenced material came from CD4+ T cells sorted from blood. Source of these receptors: a woman younger than 30 in good health.

V usage is TRBV15 and J usage is TRBJ2-1; D ambiguous. V gave up 0 bases and J gave up 0 bases, with 9 bases separating them. CDR1 is LNHNV, CDR2 YYDKDF, per germline (reference sequence). The CDR3 extends over 16 amino acids. This chain's CDR3 is CATSRDPRISYNEQFF. CDR3 DNA sequence: TGTGCCACCAGCAGAGATCCCAGAATCTCCTACAATGAGCAGTTCTTC.

The chain couples TRBV19 to TRBJ2-6; TRBD1 or TRBD2 may be the D gene (5 bases each). The CDR3 is made up of 17 amino acids. V shed 5 bases and J shed 0 bases, with 14 bases lying between them. Germline-derived CDR1 and CDR2 are LNHDA and SQIVND (reference sequence). CDR3 sequence: CASSPWDVSSGANVLTF. The CDR3 DNA is TGTGCCAGTAGTCCGTGGGACGTAAGCTCTGGGGCCAACGTCCTGACTTTC.

The V call is TRBV5-1, the J call TRBJ2-1; 7 nucleotides align to TRBD2. V was clipped by 4 bases and J by 5 bases; unmatched bases: 3. The CDR3 length is 13 residues. The germline CDR1 and CDR2 sequences are SGHRS and YFSETQ. The CDR3 DNA sequence: TGCGCCAGCAGCCGCGGGGGAAACAATGAGCAGTTCTTC. Protein product: CASSRGGNNEQFF.

The sample holds a few counts of this clonotype. A junction boundary mismatches the germline segment, possibly from a read error. This chain uses TRBV12-3 or TRBV12-4 with TRBJ2-2, with 9 bases fitting TRBD2. This CDR3 contains 18 residues. CDR3 residues: CACSFPTSGKPNTGELFF. In DNA, the CDR3 is TGTGCCTGCAGTTTCCCGACTAGCGGTAAACCCAACACCGGGGAGCTGTTTTTT.

The V call is TRBV9, the J call TRBJ2-5; possibly TRBD1 for D (5 bases). The CDR3 is 15 amino acids. CDR1 and CDR2 (germline): SGDLS, YYNGEE. The V gene lost 2 bases and the J gene lost 5 bases, with 16 bases spanning the gap. CDR3 residues: CASSVTAQVPETQYF. The CDR3 nucleotides read TGTGCCAGCAGCGTCACCGCACAGGTTCCGGAGACCCAGTACTTC.

The CDR3 reads CSAPRLAGGYNEQFF. DNA for the CDR3: TGCAGTGCCCCTAGACTAGCGGGAGGGTACAATGAGCAGTTCTTC. The chain recombines TRBV20-1 with TRBJ2-1, with TRBD2 matching 14 bases. The CDR3 consists of 15 residues. V gave up 6 bases and J gave up 4 bases; unmatched junction bases: 5. Germline V gene lookup returns CDR1 DFQATT and CDR2 SNEGSKA (reference sequence).

In regard to this clonotype: The junction departs from the called germline gene at one end, perhaps through a read error. The rearrangement joins TRBV5-1 to TRBJ2-3; 7 bases line up with TRBD1. The CDR3 length is 14 residues. Germline CDR1 SGHRS, CDR2 YFSETQ. The CDR3 coding sequence is TGCGCCAACAGCCTAGACAGGGGCACAGATACGCAGTATTTT. Protein product: CANSLDRGTDTQYF.

The chain uses TRBV9 and TRBJ2-5, with 12 bases aligning to TRBD2. V was clipped by 3 bases and J by 5 bases; unmatched bases: 8. This CDR3 spans 16 amino acids. From germline, CDR1 is SGDLS and CDR2 YYNGEE. CDR3 protein: CASSARLAGGMETQYF. The CDR3, as DNA: TGTGCCAGCAGCGCCCGCCTAGCGGGGGGGATGGAGACCCAGTACTTC.

This clonotype has only a few counts. This chain links TRBV10-3 with TRBJ2-1; D is perhaps TRBD1 (5 bases). V was trimmed by 2 bases and J by 3 bases, leaving 11 bases between them. CDR3 length: 15 amino acids. CDR1 and CDR2 (germline): ENHRY, SYGVKD. The CDR3 region has the DNA TGTGCCATCAGTGAGGGGCAGGGCGACTACAATGAGCAGTTCTTC. As protein: CAISEGQGDYNEQFF.

This clonotype was counted only a few times. The chain recombines TRBV6-2 or TRBV6-3 with TRBJ2-2; D not certain. The CDR3 spans 13 residues. V lost 4 bases and J lost 3, with 6 bases in between. CDR1 is MNHEY and CDR2 is SVGEGT in the germline V gene. For the CDR3, the DNA is TGTGCCAGCAGTTGGGCTTACACCGGGGAGCTGTTTTTT. Translation: CASSWAYTGELFF.

The J gene is TRBJ2-5, the V gene TRBV3-1, with 8 bases that match TRBD2. The ends lost 6 bases at V and 4 bases at J; junction bases unmatched: 13. The CDR3 has 16 residues. Germline V gene lookup returns CDR1 LGHDT and CDR2 YNNKEL (reference sequence). In DNA, the CDR3 is TGTGCCAGCAGTCCGAGCGTGAGCGGGGGATCAGAGACCCAGTACTTC. Protein sequence: CASSPSVSGGSETQYF.

V is TRBV6-1 and J is TRBJ2-7, with a weak D call TRBD2 (6 bases). V lost 7 bases, J lost 0 bases, and 13 bases lay in between. CDR1 MNHNS and CDR2 SASEGT come from the germline V gene. CDR3 length: 14 amino acids. CDR3 loop: CASNLLAVSYEQYF. Here the CDR3 DNA reads TGTGCCAGCAATCTTTTAGCGGTCTCCTACGAGCAGTACTTC.